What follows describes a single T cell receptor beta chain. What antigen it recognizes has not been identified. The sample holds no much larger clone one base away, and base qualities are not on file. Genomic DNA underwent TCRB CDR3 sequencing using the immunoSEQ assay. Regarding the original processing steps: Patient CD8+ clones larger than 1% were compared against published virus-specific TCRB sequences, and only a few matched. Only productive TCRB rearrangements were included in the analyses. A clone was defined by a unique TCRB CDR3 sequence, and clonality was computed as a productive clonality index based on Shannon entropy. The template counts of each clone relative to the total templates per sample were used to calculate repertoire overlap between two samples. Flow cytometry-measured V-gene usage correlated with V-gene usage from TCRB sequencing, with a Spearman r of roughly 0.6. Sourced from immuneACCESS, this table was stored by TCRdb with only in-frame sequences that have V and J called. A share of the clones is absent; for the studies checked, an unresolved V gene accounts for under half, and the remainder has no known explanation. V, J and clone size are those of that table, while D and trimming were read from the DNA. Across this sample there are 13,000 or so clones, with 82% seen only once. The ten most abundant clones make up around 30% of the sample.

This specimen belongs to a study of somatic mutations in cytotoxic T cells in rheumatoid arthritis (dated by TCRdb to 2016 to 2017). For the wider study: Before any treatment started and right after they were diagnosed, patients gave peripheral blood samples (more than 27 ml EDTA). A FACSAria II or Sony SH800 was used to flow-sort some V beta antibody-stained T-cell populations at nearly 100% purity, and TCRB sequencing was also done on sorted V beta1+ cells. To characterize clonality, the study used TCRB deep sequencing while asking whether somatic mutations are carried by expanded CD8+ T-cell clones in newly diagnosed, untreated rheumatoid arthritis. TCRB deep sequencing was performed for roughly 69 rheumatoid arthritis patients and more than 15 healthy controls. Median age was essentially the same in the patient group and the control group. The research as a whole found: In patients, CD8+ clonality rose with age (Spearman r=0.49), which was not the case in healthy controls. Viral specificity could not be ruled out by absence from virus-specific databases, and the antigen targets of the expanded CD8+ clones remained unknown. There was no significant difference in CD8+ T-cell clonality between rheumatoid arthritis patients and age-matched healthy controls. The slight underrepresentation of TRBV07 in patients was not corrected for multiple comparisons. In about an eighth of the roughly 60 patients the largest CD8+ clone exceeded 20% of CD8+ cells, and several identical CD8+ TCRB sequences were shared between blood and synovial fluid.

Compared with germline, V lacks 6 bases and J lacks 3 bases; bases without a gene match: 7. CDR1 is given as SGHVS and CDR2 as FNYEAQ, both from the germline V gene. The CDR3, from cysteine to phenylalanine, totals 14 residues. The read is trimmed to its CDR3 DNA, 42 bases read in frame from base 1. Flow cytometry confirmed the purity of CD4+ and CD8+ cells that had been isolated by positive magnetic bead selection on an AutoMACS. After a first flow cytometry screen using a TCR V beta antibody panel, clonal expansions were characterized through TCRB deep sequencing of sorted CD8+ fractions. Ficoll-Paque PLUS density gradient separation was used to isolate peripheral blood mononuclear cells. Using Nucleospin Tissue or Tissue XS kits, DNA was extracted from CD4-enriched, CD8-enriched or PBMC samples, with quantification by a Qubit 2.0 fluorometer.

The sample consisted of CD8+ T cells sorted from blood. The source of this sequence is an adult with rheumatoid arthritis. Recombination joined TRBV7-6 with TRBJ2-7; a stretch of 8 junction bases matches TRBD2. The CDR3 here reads CASRIRAGDYEQYF. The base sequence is TGTGCCAGCAGGATTCGAGCGGGAGACTACGAGCAGTACTTC.